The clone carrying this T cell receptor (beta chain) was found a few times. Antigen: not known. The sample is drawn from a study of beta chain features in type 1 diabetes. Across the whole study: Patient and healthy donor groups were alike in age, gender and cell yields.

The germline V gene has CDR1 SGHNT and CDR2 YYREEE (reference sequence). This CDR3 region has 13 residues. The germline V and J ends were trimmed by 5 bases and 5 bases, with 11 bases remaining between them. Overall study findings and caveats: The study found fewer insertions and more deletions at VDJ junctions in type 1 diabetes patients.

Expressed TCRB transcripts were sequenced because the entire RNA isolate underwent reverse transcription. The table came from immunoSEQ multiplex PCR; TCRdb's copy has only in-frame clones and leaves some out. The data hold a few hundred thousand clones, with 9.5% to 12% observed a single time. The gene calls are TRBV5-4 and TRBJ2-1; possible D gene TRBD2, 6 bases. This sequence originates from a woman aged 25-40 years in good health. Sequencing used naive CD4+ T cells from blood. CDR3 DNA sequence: TGTGCCAGCAGACAGGAGGGTAACAATGAGCAGTTCTTC. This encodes CASRQEGNNEQFF.